This record covers a single T cell receptor beta chain. Which antigen it targets is not known. Base qualities were left out, and no much larger clone turns up one base away. Looking up the germline V gene (reference sequence) yields CDR1 DFQATT and CDR2 SNEGSKA. V ends up 3 bases short and J 1 base short, with an unmatched junction base count of 6. The CDR3 covers 15 residues, taking in both the cysteine and the phenylalanine. Here the CDR3 DNA is all that survives: 45 bases in frame from base 1. The method was multiplex PCR. The instrument was an Illumina HiSeq 2500. TCRbeta libraries were constructed through three rounds of nested PCR with primers (Table S4) according to protocols modified from ARM-PCR. Before sequencing, PCR products of 200-500 bp were excised from the gel and purified with the QIAquick gel extraction kit. On the study's bioinformatics: Trimmomatic was used to clean the reads, FLASH merged the cleaned reads into complete CDR3 sequences, and MiTCR assigned the sequences to V(D)J germline segments. Clonal diversity was computed as the inverse Simpson's index with VDJtools. In-frame sequences lacking a premature stop codon were counted as productive reads. TCRdb itself trimmed the public reads at Q25 with fastp, ran MiXCR and retained productive beta chains. Under each unique CDR3 protein, matching rows form one entry showing the most common genes and DNA. These V and J calls rely on TCRdb rather than the paper's analysis. Recorded for this sample are fewer than 80,000 distinct CDR3 sequences; around 70% of them occurred a single time. Around an eighth of the sample goes to the ten largest clones.

The entry originates in a study of tumor and adjacent non-tumor tissue in lung cancer (dated by TCRdb to the late 2010s). General notes on the study: The cohort included eleven to twelve adenocarcinoma, 2 squamous cell carcinoma and 1 small cell lung cancer patients. TCRbeta CDR3 sequencing was performed on about 30 paired specimens, with one tumor sample and one normal lung sample collected per patient. Bulk TCRbeta repertoires were compared between lung tumor tissue and matched distant non-tumor lung tissue obtained from about 16 lung cancer patients. A total of fewer than 150 million productive TCRbeta reads were generated by sequencing, corresponding to an average of roughly 4.1 million reads per sample. Among the approximately 15 patients, ages ranged from roughly 31 to 85 years, some 10 were men and 5 were women, and disease was TNM stage I to III. The investigation overall reported the following: The top 100 clones made up a significantly larger cumulative share of the repertoire in normal lung than in tumor tissue. Significantly higher TCR diversity was found in younger patients, and higher tumor TCR diversity was associated with shorter overall and disease-free survival. Because peripheral blood was not sequenced, blood TCRbeta repertoires in the lung cancer patients of the study were not examined. TCR diversity (inverse Simpson) was significantly higher in tumor than in normal lung tissue (around 450 vs 160, P = 0.0075, Mann-Whitney U test). Only roughly 14 patients were in the cohort, and the authors stated that larger samples and more detailed clinical data are needed. Neither the sequencing platform nor unique molecular identifiers are mentioned in the methods.

RNA was extracted from bulk unsorted tissue and checked for quality with a NanoDrop ND-1000 and an Agilent 2100. The donors were newly diagnosed lung cancer patients admitted for thoracic surgery in China from August to November 2014 who had not received prior chemotherapy. Anyone who had undergone radiotherapy or chemotherapy before, or who had another cancer at the same time, was left out of the study. Surgical tissue pieces of about 1-2.2 cm3 were preserved in RNAlater solution and were kept at -80 degrees C until use. This clonotype was sampled from a woman aged 70 to 79 with non-small cell lung cancer. The chain is made from TRBV20-1 and TRBJ1-1; TRBD1 lines up with 9 middle nucleotides. Material: lung tumor tissue. The DNA sequence follows: TGCAGTGCTAGCCCCCGGGACAGGGCGAACACTGAAGCTTTCTTT. Its translation is CSASPRDRANTEAFF.